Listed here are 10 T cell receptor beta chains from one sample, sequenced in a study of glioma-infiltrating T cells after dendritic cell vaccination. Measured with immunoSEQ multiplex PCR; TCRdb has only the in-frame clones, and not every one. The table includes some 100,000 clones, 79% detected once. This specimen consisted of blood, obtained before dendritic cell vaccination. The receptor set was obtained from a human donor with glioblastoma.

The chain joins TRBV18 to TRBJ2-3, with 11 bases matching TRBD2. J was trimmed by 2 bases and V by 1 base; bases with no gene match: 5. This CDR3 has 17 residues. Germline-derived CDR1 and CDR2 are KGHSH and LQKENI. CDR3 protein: CASSPQASGRHTDTQYF. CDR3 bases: TGTGCCAGCTCACCACAGGCTAGCGGGAGGCACACAGATACGCAGTATTTT. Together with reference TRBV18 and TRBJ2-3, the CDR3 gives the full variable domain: NAGVMQNPRHLVRRRGQEARLRCSPMKGHSHVYWYRQLPEEGLKFMVYLQKENIIDESGMPKERFSAEFPKEGPSILRIQQVVRGDSAAYFCASSPQASGRHTDTQYFGPGTRLTVL.

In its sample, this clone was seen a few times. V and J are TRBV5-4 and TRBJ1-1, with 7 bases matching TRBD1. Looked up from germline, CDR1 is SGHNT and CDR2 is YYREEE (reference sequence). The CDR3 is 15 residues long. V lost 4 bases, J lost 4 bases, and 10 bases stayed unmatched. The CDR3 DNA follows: TGTGCCAGCAGCGCAGATTGGAGGGGGCCCACTGAAGCTTTCTTT. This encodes CASSADWRGPTEAFF.

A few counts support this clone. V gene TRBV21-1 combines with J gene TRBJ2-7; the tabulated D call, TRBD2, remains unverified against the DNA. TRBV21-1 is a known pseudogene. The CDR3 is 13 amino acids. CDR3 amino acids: CASSKGEVREQYF. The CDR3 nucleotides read TGTGCCAGCAGCAAAGGGGAGGTGAGGGAGCAGTACTTC.

The CDR3, as DNA: TGTGCCAGCAGTTCCGGACTAGCGGGGAATACCTATCCTAAATTAAGCTCCTACAATGAGCAGTTCTTC. Its translation: CASSSGLAGNTYPKLSSYNEQFF. J is TRBJ2-1 and V is TRBV27; 12 nucleotides line up with TRBD2. The CDR3 is 23 amino acids. CDR1 and CDR2 (germline): MNHEY, SMNVEV (reference sequence). V lost 4 bases, J lost 0 bases, and 22 bases stayed unmatched.

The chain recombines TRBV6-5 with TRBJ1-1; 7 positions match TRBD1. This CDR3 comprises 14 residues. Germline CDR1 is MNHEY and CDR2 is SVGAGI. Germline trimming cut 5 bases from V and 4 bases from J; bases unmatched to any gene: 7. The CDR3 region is CASSLDRDGTEAFF. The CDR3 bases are TGTGCCAGCAGTCTTGACAGGGATGGCACTGAAGCTTTCTTT.

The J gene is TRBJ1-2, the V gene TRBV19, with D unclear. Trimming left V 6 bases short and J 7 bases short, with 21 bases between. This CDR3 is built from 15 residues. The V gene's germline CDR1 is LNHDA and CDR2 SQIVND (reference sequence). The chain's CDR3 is CASSPSRLGLGGYTF. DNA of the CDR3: TGTGCCAGTAGCCCATCCCGACTAGGGTTGGGTGGCTACACCTTC.

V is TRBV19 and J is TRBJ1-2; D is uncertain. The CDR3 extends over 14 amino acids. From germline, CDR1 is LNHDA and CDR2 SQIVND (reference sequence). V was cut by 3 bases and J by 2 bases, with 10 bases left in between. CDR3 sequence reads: CASSIGSRNYGYTF. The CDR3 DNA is TGTGCCAGTAGTATCGGGTCCAGAAACTATGGCTACACCTTC.

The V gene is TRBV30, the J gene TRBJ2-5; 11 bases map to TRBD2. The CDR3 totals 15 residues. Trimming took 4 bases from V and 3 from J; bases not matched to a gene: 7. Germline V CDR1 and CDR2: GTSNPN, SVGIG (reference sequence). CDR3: CAWNTGTSGKETQYF. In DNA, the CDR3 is TGTGCCTGGAACACGGGGACTAGCGGCAAAGAGACCCAGTACTTC. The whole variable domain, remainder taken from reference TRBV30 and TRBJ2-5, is SQTIHQWPATLVQPVGSPLSLECTVEGTSNPNLYWYRQAAGRGLQLLFYSVGIGQISSEVPQNLSASRPQDRQFILSSKKLLLSDSGFYLCAWNTGTSGKETQYFGPGTRLLVL.

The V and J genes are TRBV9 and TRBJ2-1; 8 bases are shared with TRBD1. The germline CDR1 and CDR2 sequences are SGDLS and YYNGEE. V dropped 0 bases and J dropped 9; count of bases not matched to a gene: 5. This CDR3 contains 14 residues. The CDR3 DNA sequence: TGTGCCAGCAGCGTAGGGACAGGGTGGGCTGAGCAGTTCTTC. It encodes CASSVGTGWAEQFF.

CDR3: CSVLGTGDPGANVLTF. CDR3 sequence (DNA): TGCAGCGTCCTCGGGACAGGGGATCCTGGGGCCAACGTCCTGACTTTC. J is TRBJ2-6 and V is TRBV29-1; 10 bases agree with TRBD1. This CDR3 is built from 16 residues. Germline assignment: CDR1 SQVTM and CDR2 ANQGSEA. The J segment lost 2 bases and the V segment lost 6 bases, leaving 7 bases of the junction unmatched.